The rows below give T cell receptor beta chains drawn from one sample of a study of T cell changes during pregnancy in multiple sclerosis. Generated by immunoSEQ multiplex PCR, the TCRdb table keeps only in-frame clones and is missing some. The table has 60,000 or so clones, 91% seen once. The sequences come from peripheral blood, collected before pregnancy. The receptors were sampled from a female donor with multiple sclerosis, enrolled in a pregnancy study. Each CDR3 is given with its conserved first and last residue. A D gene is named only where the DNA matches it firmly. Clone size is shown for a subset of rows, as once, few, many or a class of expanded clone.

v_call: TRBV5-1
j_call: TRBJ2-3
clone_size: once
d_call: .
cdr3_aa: CASSGGDPSTDTQYF
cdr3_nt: TGCGCCAGCAGCGGGGGCGACCCCAGCACAGATACGCAGTATTTT

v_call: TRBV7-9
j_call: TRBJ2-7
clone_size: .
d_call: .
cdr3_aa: CASSSLSREQYF
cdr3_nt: TGTGCCAGCAGCTCACTGAGCCGCGAGCAGTACTTC

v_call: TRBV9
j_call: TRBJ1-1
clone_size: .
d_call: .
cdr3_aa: CASSRTGITSRAFF
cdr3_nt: TGTGCCAGCAGCCGGACGGGGATAACGTCGAGGGCTTTCTTT

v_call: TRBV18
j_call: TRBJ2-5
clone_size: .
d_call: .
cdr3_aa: CASSPRAGKTQYF
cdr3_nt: TGTGCCAGCTCACCACGTGCAGGGAAGACCCAGTACTTC

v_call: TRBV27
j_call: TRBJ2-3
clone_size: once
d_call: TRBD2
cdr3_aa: CASSSPTSGGTDTQYF
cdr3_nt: TGTGCCAGCAGTTCCCCCACTAGCGGGGGCACAGATACGCAGTATTTT

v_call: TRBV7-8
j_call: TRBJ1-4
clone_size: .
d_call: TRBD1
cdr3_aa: CASSLGTDEKLFF
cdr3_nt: TGTGCCAGCAGCTTGGGGACAGATGAAAAACTGTTTTTT

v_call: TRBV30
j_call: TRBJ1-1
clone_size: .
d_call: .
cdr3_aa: CAWSVQNEAFF
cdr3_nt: TGTGCCTGGAGTGTTCAGAATGAAGCTTTCTTT

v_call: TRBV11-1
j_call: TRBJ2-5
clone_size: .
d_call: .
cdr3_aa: CASSFERAYQETQYF
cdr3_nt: TGTGCCAGCAGCTTCGAGAGGGCGTACCAAGAGACCCAGTACTTC

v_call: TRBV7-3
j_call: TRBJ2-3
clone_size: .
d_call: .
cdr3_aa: CASSLTGAADTQYF
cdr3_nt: TGTGCCAGCAGCTTAACGGGGGCCGCAGATACGCAGTATTTT

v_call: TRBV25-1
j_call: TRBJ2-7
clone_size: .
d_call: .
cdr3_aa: CASSGIGSSYEQYF
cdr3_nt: TGTGCCAGCAGTGGGATAGGGAGCTCCTACGAGCAGTACTTC

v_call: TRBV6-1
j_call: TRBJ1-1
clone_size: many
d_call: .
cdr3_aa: CASTYGGNTEAFF
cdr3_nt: TGTGCCAGCACCTACGGGGGGAACACTGAAGCTTTCTTT

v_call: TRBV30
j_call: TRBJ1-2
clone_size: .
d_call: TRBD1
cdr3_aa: CAWSARDRGLGYTF
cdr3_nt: TGTGCCTGGAGTGCTCGAGACAGGGGGCTGGGCTACACCTTC

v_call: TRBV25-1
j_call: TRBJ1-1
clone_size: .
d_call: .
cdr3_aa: CASSESRGAEAFF
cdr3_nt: TGTGCCAGCAGTGAGAGCAGGGGTGCTGAAGCTTTCTTT

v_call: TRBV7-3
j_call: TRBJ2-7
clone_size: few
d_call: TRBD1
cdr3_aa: CASSSRDSPYEQYF
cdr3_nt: TGTGCCAGCAGCTCCCGGGACAGTCCCTACGAGCAGTACTTC

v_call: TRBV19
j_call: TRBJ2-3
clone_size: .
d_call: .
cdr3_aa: CASRGRFTDTQYF
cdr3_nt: TGTGCCAGTAGGGGCAGATTCACAGATACGCAGTATTTT

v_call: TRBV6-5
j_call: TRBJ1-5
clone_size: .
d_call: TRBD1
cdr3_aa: CASSSTGGLNQPQHF
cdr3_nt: TGTGCCAGCAGTTCGACAGGGGGCCTCAATCAGCCCCAGCATTTT

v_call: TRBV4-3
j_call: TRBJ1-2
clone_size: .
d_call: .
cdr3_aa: CASSTGNYGYTF
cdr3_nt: TGCGCCAGCAGTACAGGCAACTATGGCTACACCTTC

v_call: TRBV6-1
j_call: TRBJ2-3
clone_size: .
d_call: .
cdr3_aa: CASSAYWGLPDTQYF
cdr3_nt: TGTGCCAGCAGTGCTTATTGGGGGCTCCCAGATACGCAGTATTTT

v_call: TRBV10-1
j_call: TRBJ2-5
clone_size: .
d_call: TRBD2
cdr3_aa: CASSPSSGNPIQRVRETQYF
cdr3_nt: TGCGCCAGCAGTCCTTCTAGCGGGAATCCCATACAGCGTGTTCGAGAGACCCAGTACTTC

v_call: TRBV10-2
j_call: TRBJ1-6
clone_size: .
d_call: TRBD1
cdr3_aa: CATRDRGQDMSPLHF
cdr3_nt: TGCGCCACCCGGGACAGGGGGCAGGATATGTCACCCCTCCACTTT

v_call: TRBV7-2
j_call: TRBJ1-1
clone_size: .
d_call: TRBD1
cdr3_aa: CASSLSLQGEVAFF
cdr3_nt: TGTGCCAGCAGCTTAAGCCTACAGGGGGAAGTAGCTTTCTTT

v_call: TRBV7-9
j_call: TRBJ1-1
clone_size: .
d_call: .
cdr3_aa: CASSKLTGGNTEAFF
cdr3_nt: TGTGCCAGCAGCAAACTGACGGGGGGGAACACTGAAGCTTTCTTT

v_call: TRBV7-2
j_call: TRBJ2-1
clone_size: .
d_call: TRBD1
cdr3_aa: CASSIGTGPSDEQFF
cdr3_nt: TGTGCCAGCAGCATCGGGACAGGACCCTCGGATGAGCAGTTCTTC

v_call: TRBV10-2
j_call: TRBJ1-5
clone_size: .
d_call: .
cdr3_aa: CATYSPGNNQPQHF
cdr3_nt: TGCGCCACCTACAGCCCGGGGAACAATCAGCCCCAGCATTTT

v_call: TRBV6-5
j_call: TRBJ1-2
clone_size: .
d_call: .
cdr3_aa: CASTGIAGSYYGYTF
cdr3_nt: TGTGCCAGCACTGGAATCGCGGGCAGTTACTATGGCTACACCTTC

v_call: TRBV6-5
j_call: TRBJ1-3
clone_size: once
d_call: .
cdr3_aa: CASLDRSGNTIYF
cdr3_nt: TGTGCCAGCTTAGACAGGTCTGGAAACACCATATATTTT

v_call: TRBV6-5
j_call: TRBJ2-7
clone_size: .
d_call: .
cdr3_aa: CASSYSTGYGAEQYF
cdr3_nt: TGTGCCAGCAGTTACTCGACGGGGTACGGAGCCGAGCAGTACTTC

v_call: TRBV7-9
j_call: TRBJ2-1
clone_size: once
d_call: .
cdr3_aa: CASSTLGDEQFF
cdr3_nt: TGTGCCAGCAGCACCCTCGGAGATGAGCAGTTCTTC

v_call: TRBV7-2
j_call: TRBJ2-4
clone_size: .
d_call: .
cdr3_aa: CASSLAHSLAKNIQYF
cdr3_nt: TGTGCCAGCAGCTTAGCGCACAGCCTAGCCAAAAACATTCAGTACTTC

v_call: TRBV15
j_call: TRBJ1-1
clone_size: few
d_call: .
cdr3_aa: CATGKTGEAFF
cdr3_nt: TGTGCCACAGGGAAAACAGGAGAAGCTTTCTTT

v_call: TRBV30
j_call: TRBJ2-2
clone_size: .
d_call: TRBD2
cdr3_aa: CAWRGRLMGFKVAGTGELFF
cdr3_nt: TGTGCCTGGAGGGGTCGCCTAATGGGTTTTAAGGTAGCGGGCACCGGGGAGCTGTTTTTT

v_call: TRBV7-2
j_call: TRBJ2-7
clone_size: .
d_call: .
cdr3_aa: CASSPGVLRHEQYF
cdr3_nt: TGTGCCAGCAGCCCCGGGGTTTTGAGGCACGAGCAGTACTTC

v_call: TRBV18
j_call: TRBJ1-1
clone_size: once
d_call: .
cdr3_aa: CASSPVEAANTEAFF
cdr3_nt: TGTGCCAGCTCACCGGTTGAGGCGGCGAACACTGAAGCTTTCTTT

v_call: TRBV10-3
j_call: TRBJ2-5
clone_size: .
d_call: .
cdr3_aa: CAIGGGGQETQYF
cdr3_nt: TGTGCCATCGGTGGGGGGGGGCAGGAGACCCAGTACTTC

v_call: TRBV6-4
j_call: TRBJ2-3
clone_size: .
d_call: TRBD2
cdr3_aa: CASSDSDGGAATQYF
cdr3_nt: TGTGCCAGCAGTGACTCGGACGGGGGGGCGGCTACGCAGTATTTT

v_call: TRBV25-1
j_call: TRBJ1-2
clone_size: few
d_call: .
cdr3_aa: CASTRGYGYTF
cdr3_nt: TGTGCCAGCACAAGGGGCTATGGCTACACCTTC

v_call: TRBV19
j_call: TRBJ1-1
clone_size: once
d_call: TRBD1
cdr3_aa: CASSTGGRLNTEAFF
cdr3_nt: TGTGCCAGTAGTACAGGGGGTCGACTGAACACTGAAGCTTTCTTT

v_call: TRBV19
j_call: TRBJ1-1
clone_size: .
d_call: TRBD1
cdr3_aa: CASRTGSRTEAFF
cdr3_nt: TGTGCCAGCCGGACAGGGTCGAGGACTGAAGCTTTCTTT

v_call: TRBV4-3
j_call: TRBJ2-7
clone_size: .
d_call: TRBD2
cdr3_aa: CASSQTTGTSSYEQYF
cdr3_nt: TGCGCCAGCAGCCAGACAACGGGGACTAGCAGTTACGAGCAGTACTTC

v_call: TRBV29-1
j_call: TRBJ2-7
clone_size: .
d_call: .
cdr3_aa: CSVVLSLRGNYEQYF
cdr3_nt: TGCAGCGTTGTACTATCTCTCCGGGGGAACTACGAGCAGTACTTC

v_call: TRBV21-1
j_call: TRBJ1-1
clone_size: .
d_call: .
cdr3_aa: CASSNLGRDRDMNTEAFF
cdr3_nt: TGTGCCAGCAGCAATCTGGGTCGGGACAGAGATATGAACACTGAAGCTTTCTTT

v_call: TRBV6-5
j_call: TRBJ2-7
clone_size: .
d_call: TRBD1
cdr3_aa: CASSSTGGASYEQYF
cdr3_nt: TGTGCCAGCAGCTCAACAGGGGGCGCGTCCTACGAGCAGTACTTC

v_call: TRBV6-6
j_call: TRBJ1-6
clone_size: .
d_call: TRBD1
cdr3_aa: CASSYSSGGDSPLHF
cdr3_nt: TGTGCCAGCAGTTACTCCTCAGGGGGCGATTCACCCCTCCACTTT

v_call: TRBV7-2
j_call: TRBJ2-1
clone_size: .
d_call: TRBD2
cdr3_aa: CASRKRGSVNEQFF
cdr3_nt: TGTGCCAGCAGGAAGCGGGGATCAGTCAATGAGCAGTTCTTC

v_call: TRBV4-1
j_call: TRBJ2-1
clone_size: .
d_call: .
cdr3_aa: CASAPSITQGSNNEQFF
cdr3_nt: TGCGCCAGCGCACCTTCCATCACTCAGGGAAGTAACAATGAGCAGTTCTTC

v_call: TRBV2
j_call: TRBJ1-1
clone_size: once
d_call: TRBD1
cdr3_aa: CASSLRAEGASDTAFF
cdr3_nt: TGTGCCAGCAGTCTCCGAGCCGAGGGGGCGTCGGACACGGCTTTCTTT